This section outlines one T cell receptor (beta chain) sequence together with its context. Its antigen specificity is not known. No base-level quality is on record; no much larger clone is a single base apart. Unmatched junction bases come to 5, with V trimmed by 0 bases and J by 8 bases. CDR1 MNHEY and CDR2 SVGEGT are derived from the germline V gene. The CDR3, cysteine through phenylalanine, is 14 amino acids long. Solely the CDR3 DNA is kept, with 42 bases framed from the first base. The data were taken from a study of T cell responses to AZD1222 COVID-19 vaccine (dated by TCRdb to about 2021). About the study as a whole: AZD1222 recipients whose second dose came at about 4 weeks and those whose second dose came at about 12 weeks were combined into one group, since spike-specific TCR depth and breadth did not differ between the two schedules. TCR sequencing was performed for 230 to 250 trial participants, of whom around 210 were given two doses of AZD1222 and some 26 were given two doses of MenACWY control vaccine. Trial participants were enrolled by age into subgroups of 18-55, 56-69 and 70-plus years, and around 150, 29 and 61 TCR-sequenced participants, respectively, were included in these subgroups. The investigation overall reported the following: Conclusions about previously exposed vaccinees are limited because only five or six AZD1222 recipients were SARS-CoV-2 seropositive at baseline. Spike-specific TCR breadth and depth rose significantly after two AZD1222 doses compared with day 0 and with MenACWY recipients. Reportedly, close to half of the unique spike-specific TCRs recognized epitopes lying outside the regions that are mutated in the B.1.351 and B.1.1.7 variants. The 56-69-year group was small, and its depth increase did not reach significance, likely because of low power. CD4 TCRs associated with the vaccine covered the entire spike protein, and the dominant responses were in regions 160-218 and 743-854. Most participants were white British and females outnumbered males, and the authors suggested that clonal diversity may have been underestimated. Because no samples from the day 14 peak response were available, repertoires could be characterized only after the peak T cell response.

The sample's time point label, decoded: baseline before first vaccination. Vaccinee samples were obtained from the UK trials COV001 and COV002, which included a single-blind randomized controlled phase 2/3 trial of AZD1222 (ChAdOx1 nCoV-19) in healthy adults. For TCRbeta chain sequencing, PBMC samples from trial participants were taken at day 0 and at day 28 after the second dose. The CDR3 regions of human TCRbeta chains were analyzed by immunosequencing. The paper's data handling went like this. Repertoire TCRs were checked for matches against a reference library of SARS-CoV-2-specific TCRs that had been generated using the MIRA antigen-specificity platform. Breadth meant the fraction of unique TCRs that were SARS-CoV-2-associated, whereas depth meant the fraction of total T cells that were SARS-CoV-2-associated. Using the MIRA data, each spike-specific TCR was assigned both to the spike region to which the TCR was reactive and to a CD4 or CD8 class. Log10-transformed breadth and depth values were compared by one-way ANOVA with Sidak's multiple comparisons tests. The table was pulled from immuneACCESS by TCRdb, which kept in-frame rearrangements only. Such tables lose some clones; where checked, under half of the loss comes from unresolved V genes, and the rest has no known cause. Clone size and V and J calls were adopted from that table, with D and trimming inferred from the DNA. Recorded for this sample are roughly 60,000 clones; 70% to 90% of them occurred a single time. The ten largest clones represent 4.5% to 5.5% of the sample.

The chain is encoded by TRBV6-2 or TRBV6-3 joined to TRBJ1-2, and 8 junctional nucleotides match TRBD1. The source of this sequence is an adult in good health. This sample comprised peripheral blood, obtained on day 0 of AZD1222 vaccination. Here the CDR3 is given as CASSYSGQGGGYTF. In nucleotide form, the sequence is TGTGCCAGCAGTTACTCCGGACAGGGTGGCGGCTACACCTTC.